The entry below describes one TCR beta chain. The target antigen is unknown. These data come from a study of cytomegalovirus exposure and HLA in healthy donors. Study-wide results and limits: Common viral pathogens seemed to be connected with several of the most significant clusters, according to a later analysis. While the bulk of TCR sequences proved rare, some public TCRs turned up in many donors. Later analysis found that TCR beta chains associated with HLA were more clonally expanded than other, equally common chains.

The PCR was carried out with 60 Vbeta primers and 13 Jbeta primers. Assay used: immunoSEQ multiplex PCR; TCRdb lists only in-frame clones, some missing. The sample has 150,000 to 200,000 clones; 70% to 80% are singletons. Sequenced material: PBMCs. This sequence originates from a woman between 50 and 59 years old in good health and CMV-seronegative.

Here the CDR3 DNA reads TGTGCCAGCAGCTCGGACAGGGTGCGGAATGAGCAGTTCTTC. Translating it yields CASSSDRVRNEQFF. The chain recombines TRBV11-2 with TRBJ2-1; 8 nucleotides align to TRBD1. The germline CDR1 and CDR2 sequences are SGHAT and FQNNGV. The CDR3 runs to 14 residues. The V gene end was trimmed by 4 bases and the J gene end by 7 bases; junction bases not matched to a gene: 6.